One and the same sample provided the 12 T cell receptor beta chains below, sequenced in a study of identical twins. Via MiXCR, TCRdb re-called the 5' RACE reads, giving one row per CDR3 protein. The sample carries 640,000 or so distinct CDR3 sequences, over 5% recorded once. The material sequenced was naive T cells sorted from blood. These TCRs come from a man aged 18 to 29 in good health.

This clonotype was detected many times. Written as DNA, the CDR3 is TGCAGCGTTGAAAGGGACGGCTATGGCTACACCTTC. Amino acids: CSVERDGYGYTF. The rearrangement uses TRBV29-1 and TRBJ1-2; a weak D match, TRBD1 (5 bases). Trimming took 2 bases from V and 4 from J, leaving 8 bases between them. The germline V gene encodes CDR1 SQVTM and CDR2 ANQGSEA. This CDR3 is built from 12 residues.

This clonotype was counted a few times. This chain connects TRBV20-1 to TRBJ2-4, with 8 bases identical to TRBD1. Unmatched junction bases numbered 6, after V lost 3 bases and J lost 8 bases. Per the germline V gene, CDR1 is DFQATT and CDR2 is SNEGSKA (reference sequence). The CDR3 is 13 amino acids. CDR3 nucleotide sequence: TGCAGTGCTAGGGGACAGGTGGGGGACATTCAGTACTTC. Translation gives CSARGQVGDIQYF.

This clonotype came up many times. The V call is TRBV24-1, the J call TRBJ2-2; 9 bases line up with TRBD1. This CDR3 comprises 18 residues. The V gene's germline CDR1 is KGHDR and CDR2 SFDVKD. The V and J ends lost 11 bases and 0 bases, in that order; junction bases with no gene match: 15. The CDR3 sequence is CASGGTGLPEANTGELFF. CDR3 DNA sequence: TGTGCCAGCGGCGGGACAGGGCTTCCGGAAGCGAACACCGGGGAGCTGTTTTTT.

This clonotype was detected many times. The genes are TRBV6-5 and TRBJ1-1; a weak D match, TRBD1 (5 bases). Deletions cut 6 bases from V and 6 bases from J, with 11 bases between. CDR1 MNHEY and CDR2 SVGAGI come from the germline V gene. The CDR3 runs 12 residues. The DNA of the CDR3 is TGTGCCAGCAGGCGGGGCGTCTCTGAAGCTTTCTTT. It specifies CASRRGVSEAFF.

This clonotype has more than one count but fewer than ten. The gene calls are TRBV6-2 or TRBV6-3 and TRBJ1-5; 8 bases are a match to TRBD1. The CDR3 has 16 residues. The ends lost 6 bases at V and 7 bases at J; junction bases unmatched: 14. Looked up from germline, CDR1 is MNHEY and CDR2 is SVGEGT. CDR3 amino acids: CASSKPTGGPGQPQHF. The CDR3 DNA reads as TGTGCCAGCAGCAAACCAACAGGGGGACCGGGGCAGCCCCAGCATTTT.

There are many counts of this clonotype. The chain is built from TRBV12-3 or TRBV12-4 and TRBJ1-4; TRBD1 matches at 10 bases. This CDR3 is 14 amino acids long. Trimming took 6 bases from V and 7 from J; bases not matched to a gene: 5. The CDR3 DNA reads TGTGCCAGCAGCTCGACAGGGGGCCCTGAAAAACTGTTTTTT. It is translated as CASSSTGGPEKLFF.

This clonotype was picked up many times. The CDR3 sequence: CASSLDGEREKLFF. The CDR3 region has the DNA TGCGCCAGCAGCTTGGACGGGGAGAGAGAAAAACTGTTTTTT. The chain couples TRBV5-1 to TRBJ1-4; no clear D gene. The CDR3 is 14 residues long. Trimming removed 0 bases at V and 8 bases at J, with 11 bases between. CDR1 and CDR2 (germline): SGHRS, YFSETQ. The full variable domain, rest sourced from reference TRBV5-1 and TRBJ1-4, is KAGVTQTPRYLIKTRGQQVTLSCSPISGHRSVSWYQQTPGQGLQFLFEYFSETQRNKGNFPGRFSGRQFSNSRSEMNVSTLELGDSALYLCASSLDGEREKLFFGSGTQLSVL.

The V call is TRBV27, the J call TRBJ2-5; D ambiguous. Germline CDR1 reads MNHEY; CDR2 reads SMNVEV (reference sequence). V lost 6 bases and J lost 7, with 12 bases in between. The CDR3 consists of 12 residues. CDR3 protein: CASSKRMGTQYF. In DNA, the CDR3 is TGTGCCAGCAGCAAGAGGATGGGGACCCAGTACTTC.

The rearrangement links TRBV11-3 to TRBJ2-5, with TRBD2 identical over 12 bases. Trimming cost V 4 bases and J 1 base; bases outside gene matches: 10. This CDR3 comprises 18 residues. Per the germline V gene, CDR1 is SGHNT and CDR2 is YENEEA. Here the CDR3 DNA reads TGTGCCAGCAGCTCAATACTAGGACTAGCGGGACCCCAAGAGACCCAGTACTTC. It translates to CASSSILGLAGPQETQYF. The entire variable domain, with the rest obtained from reference TRBV11-3 and TRBJ2-5, is as follows: EAGVVQSPRYKIIEKKQPVAFWCNPISGHNTLYWYLQNLGQGPELLIRYENEEAVDDSQLPKDRFSAERLKGVDSTLKIQPAELGDSAVYLCASSSILGLAGPQETQYFGPGTRLLVL.

The sample holds many counts of this clonotype. The chain uses TRBV7-8 and TRBJ1-3, with a possible D match to TRBD1 (5 bases). CDR1 is SGHVS, CDR2 FQNEAQ, per germline. The CDR3 consists of 16 residues. The V gene lost 5 bases and the J gene lost 0 bases, with 14 bases spanning the gap. As DNA, the CDR3 is TGTGCCAGCAGCCTAGGGGTCGACCTCTCTGGAAACACCATATATTTT. Its protein product is CASSLGVDLSGNTIYF.

In its sample, this clonotype was seen a few times. The CDR3 reads CASSYSPQVETQYF. DNA for the CDR3: TGTGCCAGCAGTTACTCCCCTCAAGTGGAGACCCAGTACTTC. The gene calls are TRBV6-5 and TRBJ2-5; D is unresolved. CDR1 MNHEY and CDR2 SVGAGI come from the germline V gene. The CDR3 contains 14 residues. V was pared by 0 bases and J by 5 bases, with 10 bases between.

In this sample, this clonotype turned up many times. The V and J genes are TRBV20-1 and TRBJ2-5, with 11 bases aligning to TRBD1. The CDR3 covers 17 residues. Germline CDR1 DFQATT, CDR2 SNEGSKA (reference sequence). V shed 5 bases, J shed 2 bases, and the junction held 13 bases outside the gene matches. The CDR3 region is CSAPPFPGDRGQETQYF. The CDR3 DNA reads TGCAGTGCTCCACCCTTTCCCGGGGACAGGGGGCAAGAGACCCAGTACTTC.